The 28 T cell receptor beta chains given below trace back to one sample, sequenced in a study of control samples from healthy donors and cancer patients. Measured with immunoSEQ multiplex PCR; TCRdb has only the in-frame clones, and not every one. The sample gives roughly 26,000 clones, 75% to 85% of which show up once; 23% is in the top ten. The sample comprised PBMCs. The receptor set was obtained from a man in his 60s with colorectal cancer.

This clone was detected once. The chain couples TRBV29-1 to TRBJ2-1; weak D call: TRBD1 (6 bases). This CDR3 spans 15 amino acids. V dropped 1 base and J dropped 5 bases, with 15 bases sitting between them. Germline V gives CDR1 SQVTM, CDR2 ANQGSEA. The CDR3 protein is CSVEVVQGSHNEQFF. DNA of the CDR3: TGCAGCGTTGAAGTGGTTCAGGGGTCCCACAATGAGCAGTTCTTC.

The chain recombines TRBV19 with TRBJ1-2; 12 nucleotides match TRBD1. The germline CDR1 and CDR2 sequences are LNHDA and SQIVND (reference sequence). This CDR3 comprises 15 residues. Trimming cost V 7 bases and J 5 bases; bases outside gene matches: 8. CDR3 coding DNA: TGTGCCAGTACTACCGGGACAGGGGGCAAATATGGCTACACCTTC. This gives the protein CASTTGTGGKYGYTF.

This chain joins TRBV30 and TRBJ1-5, with D uncertain. V lost 1 base, J lost 1 base, and 8 bases lay in between. CDR1 and CDR2 (germline): GTSNPN, SVGIG (reference sequence). The CDR3 runs 14 residues. CDR3 in amino acids: CAWSAGLSNQPQHF. CDR3 bases: TGTGCCTGGAGTGCCGGGCTAAGCAATCAGCCCCAGCATTTT.

The V gene is TRBV6-2 or TRBV6-3, the J gene TRBJ1-3; no firm D call. The length of the CDR3 is 21 residues. CDR1 and CDR2 (germline): MNHEY, SVGEGT. Trimming took off 3 bases at V and 3 bases at J, with 30 bases between the two ends. The DNA for the CDR3 is TGTGCCAGCAGTTATCCCGTTCCGGGCTCACCTCTGGGCGCGGATGGAAACACCATATATTTT. Translated: CASSYPVPGSPLGADGNTIYF.

The genes are TRBV6-6 and TRBJ2-1; a weak D match, TRBD1 (5 bases). The length of the CDR3 is 18 residues. Trimming cost V 5 bases and J 1 base, with 21 bases left between them. Germline V gene sequence: CDR1 MNHNY, CDR2 SVGAGI (reference sequence). In DNA, the CDR3 is TGTGCCAGCAGTCGAACTCGTAGACAGCGCGATTCCTACAATGAGCAGTTCTTC. This codes for CASSRTRRQRDSYNEQFF.

The rearrangement links TRBV9 to TRBJ2-1; D not resolved. The ends were cut back, 0 bases at V and 0 bases at J, with 7 bases in the middle. Germline V CDR1 and CDR2: SGDLS, YYNGEE. The CDR3 runs to 15 residues. The CDR3 DNA reads as TGTGCCAGCAGCGTAGGCATGAGCTCCTACAATGAGCAGTTCTTC. Amino acids: CASSVGMSSYNEQFF. Together with reference TRBV9 and TRBJ2-1, the CDR3 gives the full variable domain: DSGVTQTPKHLITATGQRVTLRCSPRSGDLSVYWYQQSLDQGLQFLIQYYNGEERAKGNILERFSAQQFPDLHSELNLSSLELGDSALYFCASSVGMSSYNEQFFGPGTRLTVL.

The sample holds a few counts of this clone. This chain links TRBV3-1 (or the pseudogene TRBV3-2) with TRBJ1-6; D ambiguous. Germline CDR1 is LGHDT and CDR2 is YNNKEL (reference sequence). The CDR3 spans 12 residues. The V end was cut by 3 bases, the J end by 8 bases, with 5 bases between. The CDR3 reads CASSHEDSPLHF. CDR3 bases: TGTGCCAGCAGCCACGAGGATTCACCCCTCCACTTT.

V is TRBV19 and J is TRBJ2-2; 8 positions agree with TRBD1. Germline V gene lookup returns CDR1 LNHDA and CDR2 SQIVND (reference sequence). The V segment lost 5 bases and the J segment 7 bases; nucleotides outside the gene matches: 6. The CDR3 covers 14 residues. CDR3 residues: CASSVQGADGELFF. The CDR3 DNA sequence: TGTGCCAGTAGTGTCCAGGGGGCAGACGGGGAGCTGTTTTTT.

J is TRBJ1-5 and V is TRBV24-1, with D uncertain. V shed 5 bases and J shed 5 bases, with 12 bases lying between them. This CDR3 has 14 amino acids. Germline-derived CDR1 and CDR2 are KGHDR and SFDVKD. CDR3 loop: CATSAGTFHQPQHF. The CDR3 DNA is TGTGCCACCAGTGCCGGCACCTTTCATCAGCCCCAGCATTTT.

This chain connects TRBV10-3 to TRBJ1-6, with no clear D. Trimming took 0 bases from V and 7 from J, leaving 13 bases between them. CDR1 is ENHRY, CDR2 SYGVKD, per germline. The CDR3 loop spans 16 amino acids. This CDR3 reads CAISESQAQRNSPLHF. For the CDR3, the DNA is TGTGCCATCAGTGAGTCGCAAGCACAGAGGAATTCACCCCTCCACTTT.

The V and J genes are TRBV5-1 and TRBJ2-3; 7 positions match TRBD2. Trimming removed 0 bases from V and 4 bases from J; junction bases left unmatched: 8. Germline-derived CDR1 and CDR2 are SGHRS and YFSETQ. CDR3 size: 16 residues. CDR3 residues: CASSLAGGSSSDTQYF. The CDR3 DNA reads TGCGCCAGCAGCTTGGCCGGGGGGAGTTCGTCAGATACGCAGTATTTT.

The chain combines TRBV20-1 with TRBJ1-6, with TRBD1 matching 10 bases. Germline-derived CDR1 and CDR2 are DFQATT and SNEGSKA (reference sequence). Losses at the gene ends were 3 bases for V and 5 bases for J; bases not matched to a gene: 7. This CDR3 has 16 amino acids. CDR3 amino acids: CSASGGQGLDNSPLHF. DNA of the CDR3: TGCAGTGCTAGTGGGGGACAGGGGCTCGATAATTCACCCCTCCACTTT.

This clone has just one count. V usage is TRBV30 and J usage is TRBJ1-5, with D perhaps matching TRBD1 (5 bases). V was trimmed by 3 bases and J by 4 bases, leaving 10 bases between them. Germline values: CDR1 GTSNPN, CDR2 SVGIG (reference sequence). This CDR3 has 13 amino acids. The CDR3 spells CAWSLGGNQPQHF. The CDR3 coding sequence is TGTGCCTGGAGCCTCGGGGGAAATCAGCCCCAGCATTTT.

This clone has only a few counts. The J gene is TRBJ2-3, the V gene TRBV18; maybe TRBD1 (5 bases). V was clipped by 2 bases and J by 6 bases, with 15 bases between them. This CDR3 has 15 residues. Germline V CDR1 and CDR2: KGHSH, LQKENI. CDR3 nucleotide sequence: TGTGCCAGCTCACCAAGGGAAGGTGGGGCCGATACGCAGTATTTT. It is translated as CASSPREGGADTQYF.

The sample holds a few counts of this clone. This sequence joins TRBV5-1 and TRBJ2-1, with 10 bases lining up with TRBD2. CDR1 is SGHRS and CDR2 is YFSETQ in the germline V gene. The CDR3 sequence is 16 residues long. Germline trimming cut 0 bases from V and 8 bases from J; bases unmatched to any gene: 8. CDR3 amino acids: CASSLVSGGPSDEQFF. The CDR3, as DNA: TGCGCCAGCAGCTTGGTTAGCGGGGGGCCTTCCGATGAGCAGTTCTTC.

CDR3 amino acids: CASSLGLGKRAKQPQHF. In DNA form, the CDR3 reads TGTGCCAGCAGCTTAGGATTGGGTAAACGAGCAAAACAGCCCCAGCATTTT. The V and J genes are TRBV7-8 and TRBJ1-5; D not certain. This CDR3 has 17 amino acids. V gave up 1 base and J gave up 7 bases, with 20 bases separating them. CDR1 is SGHVS, CDR2 FQNEAQ, per germline.

The chain couples TRBV7-8 to TRBJ1-1; perhaps TRBD1 as D (5 bases). V lost 3 bases to trimming and J lost 3 bases, with 8 bases between them. Germline loops: CDR1 SGHVS, CDR2 FQNEAQ. The CDR3 extends over 13 amino acids. Here the CDR3 reads CASSFGTDTEAFF. DNA of the CDR3: TGTGCCAGCAGCTTTGGGACCGACACTGAAGCTTTCTTT.

In this sample, this clone turned up once. The chain's CDR3 is CASSWGGQGPLGEQYV. The CDR3 DNA sequence: TGTGCCAGCAGCTGGGGGGGGCAGGGTCCCCTCGGGGAGCAGTACGTC. This rearrangement joins TRBV5-4 to TRBJ2-7, with D possibly TRBD2 on 7 matching bases. Trimming removed 3 bases from V and 7 bases from J, with 23 bases in between. The CDR3 contains 16 residues. Germline V gene sequence: CDR1 SGHNT, CDR2 YYREEE (reference sequence).

The V call is TRBV6-1, the J call TRBJ2-5; TRBD2 matches at 11 bases. Trimming cost V 2 bases and J 0 bases; bases outside gene matches: 8. Germline assignment: CDR1 MNHNS and CDR2 SASEGT. CDR3 size: 18 residues. The CDR3 DNA reads TGTGCCAGCAGTGAAATTACTAGCGGGGGCGTCAACCAAGAGACCCAGTACTTC. Translation: CASSEITSGGVNQETQYF.

The V gene is TRBV2, the J gene TRBJ1-6, with 7 nucleotides matching TRBD1. The germline V gene encodes CDR1 SNHLY and CDR2 FYNNEI. This CDR3 is 13 amino acids long. After removal of 7 bases from V and 9 bases from J, the junction contained 6 bases not matched to a gene. CDR3 in DNA: TGTGCCAGCAAGGAGGGGGCTGTTTCACCCCTCCACTTT. Protein: CASKEGAVSPLHF.

V and J are TRBV11-1 and TRBJ1-1, with TRBD1 as a possible D gene (5 bases). The V end lost 7 bases, the J end lost 4 bases, and 16 bases lay between the germline ends. The CDR3 is made up of 14 amino acids. CDR1 and CDR2 from the germline V gene are SGHAT and FQDESV (reference sequence). CDR3 amino acids: CASKEWQGGTEAFF. The CDR3 region has the DNA TGTGCCAGCAAGGAGTGGCAGGGTGGCACTGAAGCTTTCTTT.

This chain uses TRBV3-1 (or the pseudogene TRBV3-2) with TRBJ1-2; TRBD1 matches 7 bases. Looked up from germline, CDR1 is LGHDT and CDR2 is YNNKEL (reference sequence). V lost 6 bases and J lost 6; bases outside the gene matches: 10. The CDR3 extends over 14 amino acids. The CDR3 region is CASRTRGDRDGYTF. As DNA, the CDR3 is TGTGCCAGCAGGACGAGGGGCGACAGGGATGGCTACACCTTC.

The rearrangement links TRBV4-1 to TRBJ1-3; no definite D call. Germline V gene sequence: CDR1 MGHRA, CDR2 YSYEKL. Trimming stripped 1 base from V and 4 bases from J, with 11 bases between. This CDR3 region has 15 residues. The DNA of the CDR3 is TGCGCCAGCAGCCAAGTCCCCGGGTCAGGAAACACCATATATTTT. It is translated as CASSQVPGSGNTIYF.

The V gene is TRBV19, the J gene TRBJ2-5; no clear D. Per the germline V gene, CDR1 is LNHDA and CDR2 is SQIVND (reference sequence). The CDR3 is 15 amino acids. The V and J ends lost 2 bases and 5 bases respectively, with 15 bases between them. CDR3 sequence reads: CASSIWIADVETQYF. The CDR3 DNA is TGTGCCAGTAGTATATGGATCGCCGATGTCGAGACCCAGTACTTC.

The chain employs TRBV6-1 and TRBJ1-5; D might be TRBD1 (5 bases). The germline CDR1 and CDR2 sequences are MNHNS and SASEGT. The CDR3 length is 15 residues. V lost 3 bases, J lost 2 bases, and 11 bases lay in between. The CDR3: CASSDAGTGNQPQHF. The CDR3 region has the DNA TGTGCCAGCAGTGATGCGGGGACTGGCAATCAGCCCCAGCATTTT.

This clone has a single count. The chain links TRBV2 to TRBJ2-3; TRBD2 agrees at 10 bases. This CDR3 has 15 residues. The V segment lost 4 bases and the J segment 5 bases; nucleotides outside the gene matches: 6. CDR1 SNHLY and CDR2 FYNNEI come from the germline V gene. This CDR3 is CASSASGGWIDTQYF. The CDR3 bases are TGTGCCAGCAGTGCTAGCGGGGGCTGGATAGATACGCAGTATTTT.

This clone was recorded once. The rearrangement joins TRBV5-1 to TRBJ1-1; D not certain. V dropped 0 bases and J dropped 1 base, with 7 bases sitting between them. The CDR3 extends over 14 amino acids. Germline-derived CDR1 and CDR2 are SGHRS and YFSETQ. CDR3 sequence (DNA): TGCGCCAGCAGCTTGGGGGCAGGGAACACTGAAGCTTTCTTT. This sequence encodes CASSLGAGNTEAFF.

The chain links TRBV4-1 to TRBJ2-1; 9 bases fit TRBD2. Looked up from germline, CDR1 is MGHRA and CDR2 is YSYEKL. The CDR3 runs 16 residues. With 5 bases clipped from V and 2 bases from J, the junction kept 7 bases outside the gene matches. CDR3 DNA: TGCGCCAGCAGCTTGCGGACTAGCGAGGCCTACAATGAGCAGTTCTTC. This codes for CASSLRTSEAYNEQFF.